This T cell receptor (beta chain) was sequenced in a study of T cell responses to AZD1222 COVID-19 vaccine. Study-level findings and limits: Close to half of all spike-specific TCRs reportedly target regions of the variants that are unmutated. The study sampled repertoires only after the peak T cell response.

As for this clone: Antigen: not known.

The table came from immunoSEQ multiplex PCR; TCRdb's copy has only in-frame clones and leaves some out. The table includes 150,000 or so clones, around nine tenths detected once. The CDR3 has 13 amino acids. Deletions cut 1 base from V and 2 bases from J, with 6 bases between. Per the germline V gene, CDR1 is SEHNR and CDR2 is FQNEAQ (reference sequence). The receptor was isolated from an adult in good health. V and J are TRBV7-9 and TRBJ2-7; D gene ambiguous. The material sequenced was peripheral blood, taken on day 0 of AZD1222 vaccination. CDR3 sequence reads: CASSLGEAYEQYF. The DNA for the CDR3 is TGTGCCAGCAGCTTAGGGGAAGCCTACGAGCAGTACTTC.